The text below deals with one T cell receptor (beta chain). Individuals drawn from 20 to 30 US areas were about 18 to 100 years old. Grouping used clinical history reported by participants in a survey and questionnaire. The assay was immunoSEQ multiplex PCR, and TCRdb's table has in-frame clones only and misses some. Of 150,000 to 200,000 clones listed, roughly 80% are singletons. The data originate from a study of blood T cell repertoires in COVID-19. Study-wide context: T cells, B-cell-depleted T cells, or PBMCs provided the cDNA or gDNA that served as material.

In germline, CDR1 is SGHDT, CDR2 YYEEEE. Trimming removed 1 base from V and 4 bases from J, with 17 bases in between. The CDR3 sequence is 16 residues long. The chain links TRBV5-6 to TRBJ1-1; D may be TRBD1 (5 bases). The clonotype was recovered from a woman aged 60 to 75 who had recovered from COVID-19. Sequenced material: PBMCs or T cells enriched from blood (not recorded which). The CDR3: CASSLRRGSYLTEAFF. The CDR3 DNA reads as TGTGCCAGCAGCTTGCGGAGGGGCAGCTATCTCACTGAAGCTTTCTTT.